This is a list of T cell receptor beta chains from one sample in a study of blood T cell repertoires in COVID-19. Assay used: immunoSEQ multiplex PCR; TCRdb lists only in-frame clones, some missing. The sample records hundreds of thousands of clones, about 85% being singletons. Sequencing was carried out using PBMCs or T cells enriched from blood (not recorded which). The receptors come from a man aged 40-49 years who had recovered from COVID-19. Each CDR3 is given without its conserved first and last residue. The order of the fields is CDR3 protein, V gene.

ASSLLQGNTIY | TRBV28
SASLSEGYT | TRBV20-1
ASSLDSNRGLSGELF | TRBV11-3
ASSPPGRDDGSYGYT | TRBV18
ASSDPSGRYIQY | TRBV6-4
ASSSRTSRDTEAF | TRBV7-8
ASGPPDRGDPYSNQPQH | TRBV12-5
ASSPGLAASYEQY | TRBV7-2
ASSLESGQPQH | TRBV5-5
ASSKSVPGQGAIEQF | TRBV21-1
ASSRTSGRYEQY | TRBV14
AWMDSSLVLSGNTIY | TRBV30
ASSLWGWQGVFHNIQY | TRBV5-6
ASSLGLALNSGNTIY | TRBV7-2
ASSTRQENSPLH | TRBV19
ASSLGRRGTDTQY | TRBV23-1
ASSPGQGTNQPQH | TRBV7-9
SASGGGGDTEAF | TRBV20-1
ASSPPAGSTNEQF | TRBV5-4
ACAHQRGGYT | TRBV30
ASSRWTEAF | TRBV28
ATSDMTGGTYNEQF | TRBV24-1